Below, 8 T cell receptor beta chains from the same sample are listed, as sequenced in a study of shared clonotypes between healthy human individuals. Method: immunoSEQ multiplex PCR; TCRdb's copy keeps in-frame clones and lacks some. This sample yields 1,500,000 or so clones, of which around 97% are seen a single time; roughly 1.1% belongs to the top ten. Sequencing input: naive CD4+ T cells sorted from blood. As for subset: CD45RA+ positively selected. These receptors were obtained from a man between 25 and 39 years old in good health.

J is TRBJ1-3 and V is TRBV5-1; unclear D gene. Trimming took off 3 bases at V and 2 bases at J, with 6 bases between the two ends. Germline loops: CDR1 SGHRS, CDR2 YFSETQ. The CDR3 is 13 amino acids. This CDR3 is CASSSDPGNTIYF. The DNA of the CDR3 is TGCGCCAGCAGCTCTGACCCTGGAAACACCATATATTTT.

The rearrangement uses TRBV29-1 and TRBJ2-5; TRBD2 agrees at 7 bases. Germline V CDR1 and CDR2: SQVTM, ANQGSEA. With 7 bases clipped from V and 4 bases from J, the junction kept 18 bases outside the gene matches. CDR3 length: 16 amino acids. CDR3 nucleotides: TGCAGCGAAACCCACCAACCCTGGGGGGGTATAGAGACCCAGTACTTC. Its protein product is CSETHQPWGGIETQYF.

This chain uses TRBV7-9 with TRBJ1-1, with D uncertain. Germline CDR1 and CDR2: SEHNR and FQNEAQ (reference sequence). The germline V and J ends were trimmed by 3 bases and 3 bases, with 11 bases remaining between them. The CDR3 totals 14 residues. CDR3: CASSFNRPDTEAFF. Written as DNA, the CDR3 is TGTGCCAGCAGCTTCAATCGACCGGACACTGAAGCTTTCTTT.

The V call is TRBV9, the J call TRBJ2-7; TRBD1 matches 7 bases. The CDR3 totals 13 residues. Trimming removed 5 bases from V and 6 bases from J; junction bases left unmatched: 8. Germline assignment: CDR1 SGDLS and CDR2 YYNGEE. CDR3 residues: CASSATGAAEQYF. CDR3 bases: TGTGCCAGCAGTGCAACAGGGGCCGCCGAGCAGTACTTC.

The V call is TRBV19, the J call TRBJ1-1; D ambiguous. Trimming stripped 6 bases from V and 4 bases from J, with 12 bases between. Per germline, CDR1 LNHDA and CDR2 SQIVND (reference sequence). This CDR3 spans 13 amino acids. The CDR3 reads CASRMAPVTEAFF. The CDR3 DNA is TGTGCCAGTAGAATGGCCCCGGTCACTGAAGCTTTCTTT.

The chain joins TRBV5-4 to TRBJ1-1, with D possibly TRBD1 on 5 matching bases. CDR3 length: 13 amino acids. The germline gives CDR1 SGHNT, CDR2 YYREEE (reference sequence). Trimming took off 4 bases at V and 1 base at J, with 8 bases between the two ends. The CDR3 DNA follows: TGTGCCAGCAGCGCGCAGGGGAACACTGAAGCTTTCTTT. It codes for CASSAQGNTEAFF.

This clone was counted a few times. The chain links TRBV10-3 to TRBJ1-2, with no clear D. Germline assignment: CDR1 ENHRY and CDR2 SYGVKD. The CDR3 runs to 14 residues. V gave up 2 bases and J gave up 9 bases, with 16 bases separating them. The CDR3 loop is CAISEAGRSISYTF. The CDR3 DNA sequence: TGTGCCATCAGTGAGGCGGGGAGGTCAATCAGCTACACCTTC.

The rearrangement joins TRBV5-1 to TRBJ2-1; unclear D gene. The CDR3 has 14 residues. Trimming took off 7 bases at V and 6 bases at J, with 17 bases between the two ends. Germline CDR1 and CDR2: SGHRS and YFSETQ. The CDR3 protein is CASYLMGPLNEQFF. CDR3 in DNA: TGCGCCAGCTATTTGATGGGCCCCCTCAATGAGCAGTTCTTC.